These T cell receptor beta chains were read from a single sample in a study of T cells in Graves' hyperthyroidism and ophthalmopathy. TCRdb reanalysed the multiplex PCR reads using MiXCR and keeps one entry per CDR3 protein. The repertoire holds 450,000 to 500,000 distinct CDR3 sequences, with 20% to 25% as singletons. Sequencing was carried out using blood. Source of these receptors: a woman aged 70-85 years with Graves' ophthalmopathy. Both conserved end residues are part of each CDR3. The D gene is left open where the match is weak. Some rows mark clone size as missing; the rest say once, few, many or name a class of expanded clone.

D gene	V gene	clone size	J gene	CDR3 protein	CDR3 DNA
.	TRBV3-1	few	TRBJ1-4	CASSQYSRINEKLFF	TGTGCCAGCAGCCAGTACAGCCGGATTAATGAAAAACTGTTTTTT
.	TRBV7-9	.	TRBJ2-7	CASSLNQGRINEQYF	TGTGCCAGCAGCTTAAACCAGGGACGGATAAACGAGCAGTACTTC
.	TRBV7-9	.	TRBJ2-1	CASSWRSSSYNEQFF	TGTGCCAGCAGCTGGCGGTCGAGCTCCTACAATGAGCAGTTCTTC
.	TRBV6-1	many	TRBJ2-3	CASSYTVAGSTDTQYF	TGTGCCAGCAGCTACACAGTAGCAGGGTCCACAGATACGCAGTATTTT
TRBD1	TRBV30	few	TRBJ1-1	CALTQGILNTEAFF	TGTGCCTTAACACAGGGGATTTTGAACACTGAAGCTTTCTTT
.	TRBV11-2	many	TRBJ2-7	CASSEIVHSYEQYF	TGTGCCAGCAGCGAGATTGTCCACTCCTACGAGCAGTACTTC
.	TRBV6-2/TRBV6-3	few	TRBJ1-1	CASSRNRVTTEAFF	TGTGCCAGCAGCAGAAACAGGGTAACCACTGAAGCTTTCTTT
.	TRBV6-2/TRBV6-3	few	TRBJ2-5	CASSYLDGAQYF	TGTGCCAGCAGTTATTTGGACGGGGCTCAGTACTTC
.	TRBV25-1	.	TRBJ1-4	CASSDPSGVEKLFF	TGTGCCAGCAGTGACCCCTCGGGGGTTGAAAAACTGTTTTTT
TRBD1	TRBV6-1	few	TRBJ1-2	CASSSGQFYGYTF	TGTGCCAGCAGTTCGGGACAGTTCTATGGCTACACCTTC